A single sample is the source of the 18 T cell receptor beta chains below, sequenced in a study of T cell responses to AZD1222 COVID-19 vaccine. Method: immunoSEQ multiplex PCR; TCRdb's copy keeps in-frame clones and lacks some. The sample records approximately 150,000 clones, 80% to 95% being singletons. The sequencing here drew on peripheral blood, taken on day 0 of AZD1222 vaccination. The receptor set was obtained from an adult in good health.

The chain joins TRBV30 to TRBJ1-6; possibly TRBD1 for D (5 bases). V was clipped by 2 bases and J by 11 bases, with 10 bases between them. The CDR3 has 12 amino acids. The germline V gene encodes CDR1 GTSNPN and CDR2 SVGIG (reference sequence). In DNA, the CDR3 is TGTGCCTGGAGTCCAGGGCCCACACCCCTCCACTTT. Protein: CAWSPGPTPLHF.

This clone is a singleton in its sample. The V call is TRBV30, the J call TRBJ1-1; possibly TRBD1 for D (5 bases). The CDR3 has 12 residues. CDR1 and CDR2 (germline): GTSNPN, SVGIG (reference sequence). V dropped 3 bases and J dropped 6 bases, with 11 bases sitting between them. The CDR3 DNA follows: TGTGCCTGGAGCGGGGGAGGCTCTGAAGCTTTCTTT. This sequence encodes CAWSGGGSEAFF.

The chain employs TRBV19 and TRBJ2-3; TRBD2 aligns across 7 bases. The germline CDR1 and CDR2 sequences are LNHDA and SQIVND (reference sequence). The CDR3 spans 12 residues. V was pared by 9 bases and J by 4 bases, with 4 bases of the junction left unmatched. DNA of the CDR3: TGTGCCAGCCGGGGGGAGTCAGATACGCAGTATTTT. Its protein product is CASRGESDTQYF.

The chain links TRBV3-1 (or the pseudogene TRBV3-2) to TRBJ2-7, with D tentatively TRBD2 (5 bases). In germline, CDR1 is LGHDT, CDR2 YNNKEL (reference sequence). Trimming cost V 1 base and J 5 bases, with 12 bases left between them. The CDR3 contains 14 residues. CDR3 DNA: TGTGCCAGCAGCCAAGGGGGAGAGATCCACGAGCAGTACTTC. Encoded protein: CASSQGGEIHEQYF.

This clone was counted a single time. This chain uses TRBV7-9 with TRBJ2-1; no clear D. The ends were cut back, 3 bases at V and 0 bases at J, with 9 bases in the middle. CDR3 length: 15 residues. From germline, CDR1 is SEHNR and CDR2 FQNEAQ (reference sequence). The CDR3 DNA is TGTGCCAGCAGCTTTCGGTCTACCTCCTACAATGAGCAGTTCTTC. Translating gives CASSFRSTSYNEQFF.

The chain recombines TRBV6-2 or TRBV6-3 with TRBJ2-3, with TRBD2 matching over 7 bases. The junction had 12 bases not matched to a gene; V was cut back by 3 bases and J by 0 bases. Germline lookup yields CDR1 MNHEY and CDR2 SVGEGT. The CDR3 is 18 residues long. CDR3 loop: CASSYRPLAYRSTDTQYF. The CDR3 DNA is TGTGCCAGCAGTTATCGCCCACTAGCGTACAGAAGCACAGATACGCAGTATTTT.

The CDR3: CASSLGAAYRETEAFF. The CDR3 nucleotides are TGCGCCAGCAGCTTGGGGGCCGCCTACAGGGAGACTGAAGCTTTCTTT. The V call is TRBV5-1, the J call TRBJ1-1; perhaps TRBD1 as D (6 bases). Germline V gene data show CDR1 as SGHRS and CDR2 as YFSETQ. Trimming stripped 0 bases from V and 5 bases from J, with 17 bases between. The CDR3 length is 16 residues.

The rearrangement uses TRBV21-1 and TRBJ1-1; the table's TRBD1 call for D was not verified on the DNA. TRBV21-1 is assigned pseudogene status. The length of the CDR3 is 17 residues. The CDR3 nucleotides read TGTGCCAGCAGCATCTCCGATGACAGGGCGGTATACACTGAAGCTTTCTTT. Residues: CASSISDDRAVYTEAFF.

This chain uses TRBV4-1 with TRBJ2-7; the D gene is possibly TRBD2 (7 bases). V was shortened by 6 bases and J by 6 bases, with 27 bases between the two germline ends. CDR1 is MGHRA and CDR2 is YSYEKL in the germline V gene. The CDR3 spans 17 residues. The CDR3 loop reads CASRGRGGSGVGIEQYF. DNA for the CDR3: TGCGCCAGCAGGGGGCGCGGGGGCAGCGGGGTAGGTATCGAGCAGTACTTC.

The chain links TRBV15 to TRBJ1-3; D remains ambiguous. V shed 5 bases and J shed 0 bases, with 14 bases lying between them. This CDR3 is 16 amino acids long. Germline V lookup: CDR1 LNHNV, CDR2 YYDKDF (reference sequence). CDR3: CATSGSRHPSGNTIYF. The CDR3 DNA sequence: TGTGCCACCAGCGGATCAAGACACCCCTCTGGAAACACCATATATTTT.

This rearrangement joins TRBV19 to TRBJ2-7; 8 positions agree with TRBD1. CDR1 is LNHDA and CDR2 is SQIVND in the germline V gene (reference sequence). Trimming cost V 2 bases and J 3 bases; bases outside gene matches: 15. This CDR3 is 18 amino acids long. DNA for the CDR3: TGTGCCAGTAGTATAAAGATCAGGGGGCGGGTACCTGACTACGAGCAGTACTTC. Translation gives CASSIKIRGRVPDYEQYF.

The chain is built from TRBV5-1 and TRBJ2-1; D is unclear. V was pared by 3 bases and J by 10 bases, with 20 bases between. The CDR3 is 15 residues long. Germline CDR1 and CDR2: SGHRS and YFSETQ. The CDR3 DNA is TGCGCCAGCAGCTCACGGACGAACTACCTAGGGGAGCAGTTCTTC. Translating gives CASSSRTNYLGEQFF. The full variable domain, rest sourced from reference TRBV5-1 and TRBJ2-1, is KAGVTQTPRYLIKTRGQQVTLSCSPISGHRSVSWYQQTPGQGLQFLFEYFSETQRNKGNFPGRFSGRQFSNSRSEMNVSTLELGDSALYLCASSSRTNYLGEQFFGPGTRLTVL.

The table lists this clone with a count of one. This chain uses TRBV27 with TRBJ1-1, with 8 bases fitting TRBD1. The CDR3 extends over 14 amino acids. Trimming took 3 bases from V and 1 from J; bases not matched to a gene: 1. The germline V gene encodes CDR1 MNHEY and CDR2 SMNVEV (reference sequence). The CDR3 nucleotides read TGTGCCAGCAGTTTTGGGACAGGGAACACTGAAGCTTTCTTT. The encoded protein is CASSFGTGNTEAFF.

The chain links TRBV4-3 to TRBJ2-3; 8 bases are shared with TRBD2. The CDR3 is 17 residues long. The germline CDR1 and CDR2 sequences are LGHNA and YSLEER. V shed 2 bases and J 1 base; nucleotides not matched to a gene: 8. The CDR3 DNA sequence: TGCGCCAGCAGCCAAAGGCCAGCGGGGGAGCGCACAGATACGCAGTATTTT. This codes for CASSQRPAGERTDTQYF.

The chain has TRBV2 and TRBJ1-1; D is unclear. The CDR3 has 12 amino acids. From germline, CDR1 is SNHLY and CDR2 FYNNEI. V lost 7 bases, J lost 6 bases, and 12 bases lay in between. The CDR3 sequence is CASMQEVPEAFF. The DNA of the CDR3 is TGTGCCAGCATGCAGGAGGTCCCTGAAGCTTTCTTT.

The chain links TRBV4-1 to TRBJ2-7; 8 bases are a match to TRBD2. CDR1 and CDR2 from the germline V gene are MGHRA and YSYEKL. With 1 base clipped from V and 6 bases from J, the junction kept 11 bases outside the gene matches. CDR3 size: 16 residues. This CDR3 is CASSQGVVGTSGEQYF. In DNA, the CDR3 is TGCGCCAGCAGCCAAGGCGTGGTCGGGACTAGTGGCGAGCAGTACTTC.

The rearrangement uses TRBV15 and TRBJ2-3, with 8 bases identical to TRBD2. The CDR3 covers 15 residues. Germline CDR1 reads LNHNV; CDR2 reads YYDKDF (reference sequence). Trimming cost V 5 bases and J 2 bases; bases outside gene matches: 6. CDR3 in amino acids: CATSWASGPTDTQYF. The CDR3, as DNA: TGTGCCACCAGCTGGGCTAGCGGGCCCACAGATACGCAGTATTTT. Full variable domain (outside the CDR3, taken from reference TRBV15 and TRBJ2-3): DAMVIQNPRYQVTQFGKPVTLSCSQTLNHNVMYWYQQKSSQAPKLLFHYYDKDFNNEADTPDNFQSRRPNTSFCFLDIRSPGLGDTAMYLCATSWASGPTDTQYFGPGTRLTVL.

The CDR3 loop is CASSIGQGGGYTF. The CDR3 DNA follows: TGTGCCAGTAGTATAGGCCAGGGTGGCGGCTACACCTTC. The chain carries TRBV19 and TRBJ1-2, with D possibly being TRBD1 (5 bases). V lost 1 base and J 8 bases, leaving 11 bases between the germline ends. Germline assignment: CDR1 LNHDA and CDR2 SQIVND (reference sequence). This CDR3 comprises 13 residues.